The present entry profiles one TCR beta chain with its context. These data come from a study of blood T cell repertoires in COVID-19. The overall study: Italy, Spain and the United States were the sources of the convalescent and acute COVID-19 samples.

This study enrolled people aged 18 to 89 from roughly 22 US geographic areas. The study counted Cohort 3 donors as recovered given two negative PCRs, clearance, or symptom resolution. Original analysis: Estimated nucleated cell counts came from reference gene primer amplification. Produced via immunoSEQ multiplex PCR; TCRdb's table is partial and in-frame only. The V and J calls and clone size come from that table; D and trimming were worked out from the DNA. In the table there are under 150,000 clones, approximately 86% of which are singletons. Germline CDR1 is MGHRA and CDR2 is YSYEKL. V dropped 0 bases and J dropped 11 bases, with 11 bases sitting between them. The CDR3 spans 13 residues.

The V gene is TRBV4-1, the J gene TRBJ2-4; D possibly corresponds to TRBD1 (5 bases). This receptor was taken from a woman aged 45-65 years who had recovered from COVID-19. Material: PBMCs or T cells enriched from blood (not recorded which). CDR3 sequence: CASSQEGADVQYF. CDR3 nucleotide sequence: TGCGCCAGCAGCCAAGAAGGGGCAGATGTTCAGTACTTC.